One sample yielded the 10 T cell receptor beta chains listed below, sequenced in a study of blood T cell repertoires in COVID-19. Method: immunoSEQ multiplex PCR; TCRdb's copy keeps in-frame clones and lacks some. Among approximately 300,000 clones listed, 88% were seen once. The sequencing sample was made of peripheral blood. The receptors come from a woman in her twenties or thirties with COVID-19, enrolled during active disease.

The count of this clone is one. The chain carries TRBV28 and TRBJ1-1, with 7 bases aligning to TRBD1. Germline values: CDR1 MDHEN, CDR2 SYDVKM. The CDR3 contains 15 residues. V dropped 6 bases and J dropped 0; count of bases not matched to a gene: 7. In nucleotides, the CDR3 is TGTGCCAGCAGCTCCGCCAGGGGGTTGAACACTGAAGCTTTCTTT. This sequence encodes CASSSARGLNTEAFF.

This clone was recorded a few times. The chain has TRBV5-1 and TRBJ2-1; 7 bases agree with TRBD2. The CDR3 sequence is 16 residues long. Germline-derived CDR1 and CDR2 are SGHRS and YFSETQ. V trimming: 0 bases; J trimming: 4 bases; junction bases outside the gene matches: 7. This chain's CDR3 is CASSLAAGTTYNEQFF. CDR3 bases: TGCGCCAGCAGCTTGGCCGCCGGGACTACTTACAATGAGCAGTTCTTC.

V gene TRBV7-3 combines with J gene TRBJ2-1; possibly TRBD2 for D (6 bases). V was trimmed by 5 bases and J by 5 bases, leaving 16 bases between them. CDR3 length: 15 residues. CDR1 is SGHTA and CDR2 is FQGTGA in the germline V gene. The CDR3 DNA reads TGTGCCAGCAGCCCCGCCGGGGGACTCCACAATGAGCAGTTCTTC. This translates into CASSPAGGLHNEQFF.

The chain is built from TRBV10-1 and TRBJ2-7; the match to TRBD2 covers 8 bases. In germline, CDR1 is WNHNN, CDR2 SYGVQD (reference sequence). The CDR3 runs 15 residues. Trimming at V came to 4 bases and at J to 2 bases, leaving 7 bases not matched to a gene. The CDR3 reads CASSGKREFPYEQYF. DNA for the CDR3: TGCGCCAGCAGTGGTAAGCGGGAGTTTCCCTACGAGCAGTACTTC.

The chain combines TRBV6-5 with TRBJ2-7; TRBD1 agrees at 7 bases. The CDR3 extends over 13 amino acids. J lost 9 bases, V lost 5 bases, and 10 bases had no gene match. Germline values: CDR1 MNHEY, CDR2 SVGAGI. The CDR3 spells CASSQDRLHWQYF. CDR3 sequence (DNA): TGTGCCAGCAGTCAGGACAGGCTCCACTGGCAGTACTTC.

The rearrangement uses TRBV6-5 and TRBJ1-3; 7 positions agree with TRBD1. V was clipped by 5 bases and J by 4 bases; unmatched bases: 5. This CDR3 has 14 amino acids. The germline CDR1 and CDR2 sequences are MNHEY and SVGAGI. The CDR3 protein is CASSPQGSGNTIYF. The CDR3 DNA follows: TGTGCCAGCAGTCCACAGGGGTCCGGAAACACCATATATTTT.

This chain uses TRBV7-8 with TRBJ2-7, with D possibly TRBD1 on 6 matching bases. V lost 2 bases and J lost 2, with 13 bases in between. The CDR3 has 15 amino acids. Germline V gene sequence: CDR1 SGHVS, CDR2 FQNEAQ. CDR3 residues: CASSLTSTGTYEQYF. DNA of the CDR3: TGTGCCAGCAGCTTAACCTCTACAGGGACCTACGAGCAGTACTTC.

This chain links TRBV15 with TRBJ2-3; 13 bases align to TRBD2. V trimming: 6 bases; J trimming: 2 bases; junction bases outside the gene matches: 11. This CDR3 comprises 18 residues. CDR1 and CDR2 (germline): LNHNV, YYDKDF (reference sequence). The CDR3 spells CATSSGLAGDGLTDTQYF. For the CDR3, the DNA is TGTGCCACCAGTAGCGGACTAGCGGGAGACGGACTCACAGATACGCAGTATTTT.

The chain couples TRBV4-1 to TRBJ2-7, with D perhaps TRBD2 (5 bases). With 0 bases removed from V and 4 bases from J, the gap between germline ends came to 7 bases. Looked up from germline, CDR1 is MGHRA and CDR2 is YSYEKL. The CDR3 runs to 13 residues. The CDR3 loop is CASSQDRRYEQYF. In nucleotides, the CDR3 is TGCGCCAGCAGCCAAGATAGGAGGTACGAGCAGTACTTC.

This sequence joins TRBV19 and TRBJ2-6, with 7 bases fitting TRBD1. This CDR3 spans 16 amino acids. V shed 5 bases, J shed 0 bases, and the junction held 4 bases outside the gene matches. Germline V CDR1 and CDR2: LNHDA, SQIVND (reference sequence). The DNA for the CDR3 is TGTGCCAGTAGTCGGACAGGAAGCTCTGGGGCCAACGTCCTGACTTTC. Its protein is CASSRTGSSGANVLTF.